The text below deals with one T cell receptor beta chain. What it binds is not known. Trimming removed 3 bases at V and 2 bases at J, with 5 bases between. The CDR3 runs to 12 residues. The data originate from a study of T-cell memory formation after mild COVID-19. Study background: For the most part, TCR clusters were specific to one donor. General observations from the study: Clones contracting across day 15 to 85 had a balanced CD4/CD8 profile; later expanding clones leaned CD4+. The finding that pre-infection memory included some responding clones suggested that cross-reactive memory joined.

Researchers used 5'RACE with constant-segment primers to make TCR alpha and TCR beta cDNA libraries that carry sample barcodes and UMIs. MiXCR, run by TCRdb on the 5' RACE reads, gives a single entry per CDR3 protein. The sample shows 250,000 to 350,000 distinct CDR3 sequences, 15% to 20% of them seen only once. Sample: PBMCs or a T cell subset sorted from them (not recorded which). The chain combines TRBV12-3 or TRBV12-4 with TRBJ2-7; tentatively, D is TRBD1 (5 bases). The receptor was isolated from a man between 18 and 29 years old who had mild COVID-19 (a few samples of this study predate the infection). Cell type and time point are not known. CDR3 bases: TGTGCCAGCAGTTTCAGGGCCTACGAGCAGTACTTC. It is translated as CASSFRAYEQYF.